The clone carrying this TCR beta chain was detected a few times. Its antigen is as yet unknown. The sample belongs to a study of regulatory T cells in long-lasting Graves disease. Regarding the study as a whole: Those with persistent Graves' had less TCR diversity than newly diagnosed patients. Sample size was small, which may have lowered accuracy. Persistent disease was characterized by preferential usage of TRBV28, TRBJ1-2 and TRBJ2-5.

Arm-PCR of CDR3 regions and iRepertoire HTBI primers were the basis on which TCR beta libraries were built. TCRdb redid the calling of the multiplex PCR reads with MiXCR, one entry per CDR3 protein. The sample lists fewer than 400,000 distinct CDR3 sequences; about a fifth were seen once. The CDR3 covers 17 residues. Trimming removed 5 bases at V and 4 bases at J, with 20 bases between. Germline CDR1 reads SGHTA; CDR2 reads FQGNSA. Indicated time point: persistent/refractory GD, antithyroid drugs over 5 years with positive TRAb. From RNA extracted from PBMCs, the TCR library was made. The source of the patients was an endocrinology department in Xi'an, China.

The chain employs TRBV7-2 and TRBJ2-2, with D perhaps matching TRBD1 or TRBD2 (5 bases each). Sequences were derived from peripheral blood mononuclear cells (PBMCs), sampled when the disease was refractory, from a patient treated with antithyroid drugs. The sequence was collected from a female donor with Graves disease. The CDR3 sequence: CASSQLWGIGSTGELFF. In DNA, the CDR3 is TGTGCCAGCAGCCAGCTCTGGGGGATAGGGAGCACCGGGGAGCTGTTTTTT.